This passage covers 10 T cell receptor beta chains from one sample sequenced in a study of PD-1 blockade in classical Hodgkin lymphoma. Every patient had relapsed following autologous stem cell transplantation, and cohorts differed in brentuximab vedotin exposure. Some clones are missing from TCRdb's copy, which holds only in-frame ones; the method was immunoSEQ multiplex PCR. The data show over 35,000 clones, 76% seen once. Specimen: peripheral blood mononuclear cells (PBMCs), collected at baseline. The receptors were gathered from a human donor with classical Hodgkin lymphoma.

This chain uses TRBV10-3 with TRBJ1-5; 8 nucleotides match TRBD1. CDR1 is ENHRY and CDR2 is SYGVKD in the germline V gene. CDR3 length: 14 residues. The trim removed 1 base at V and 4 bases at J, leaving 0 bases unmatched. As DNA, the CDR3 is TGTGCCATCAGTGAGTGGGACAGGAATCAGCCCCAGCATTTT. Translation gives CAISEWDRNQPQHF.

This clone was counted a few times. The chain uses TRBV29-1 and TRBJ2-3; 13 bases are shared with TRBD2. Germline values: CDR1 SQVTM, CDR2 ANQGSEA. The CDR3 covers 16 residues. V lost 4 bases, J lost 6 bases, and 10 bases stayed unmatched. The CDR3 DNA reads TGCAGCGTTGGATCCTTTACTAGCGGGAGGGCGGATACGCAGTATTTT. Translated: CSVGSFTSGRADTQYF.

V is TRBV30 and J is TRBJ2-3; 10 nucleotides align to TRBD1. Germline CDR1 GTSNPN, CDR2 SVGIG (reference sequence). Trimming took 0 bases from V and 3 from J; bases not matched to a gene: 6. The CDR3 is made up of 16 amino acids. CDR3 protein: CAWSVGQGPATDTQYF. Written as DNA, the CDR3 is TGTGCCTGGAGTGTGGGACAGGGGCCGGCGACAGATACGCAGTATTTT.

This chain uses TRBV7-2 with TRBJ1-1, with D possibly TRBD1 on 6 matching bases. Between the trimmed V and J ends, which lost 1 base and 4 bases, there was a span of 10 bases. The germline V gene encodes CDR1 SGHTA and CDR2 FQGNSA. CDR3 length equals 14 residues. CDR3 amino acids: CASSLEGRGTEAFF. The CDR3 bases are TGTGCCAGCAGCTTAGAAGGCAGGGGCACTGAAGCTTTCTTT.

The CDR3 loop is CASSVQGAADTQYF. DNA of the CDR3: TGTGCCAGCAGTGTCCAGGGTGCAGCAGATACGCAGTATTTT. This chain joins TRBV6-1 and TRBJ2-3; D may be TRBD1 (5 bases). Germline CDR1 MNHNS, CDR2 SASEGT. The CDR3 has 14 amino acids. V dropped 4 bases and J dropped 4 bases, with 12 bases sitting between them.

This chain uses TRBV16 with TRBJ2-3, with D possibly called TRBD1 or TRBD2 (5 bases each). Per germline, CDR1 KGHSY and CDR2 FQNENV. CDR3 length: 17 amino acids. Between the trimmed V and J ends, which lost 0 bases and 10 bases, there was a span of 23 bases. The CDR3 is CASSQSEARDPTNAQYF. As DNA, the CDR3 is TGTGCCAGCAGCCAATCAGAAGCACGGGACCCCACAAACGCGCAGTATTTT.

This clone is classed as medium-sized (0.01 to 0.1%). V usage is TRBV5-5 and J usage is TRBJ2-3; no firm D call. V lost 2 bases, J lost 0 bases, and 10 bases lay in between. The CDR3 contains 15 residues. Per germline, CDR1 SGHKS and CDR2 YYEKEE (reference sequence). CDR3 protein: CASSFGHGSTDTQYF. The CDR3 nucleotides read TGTGCCAGCAGCTTTGGGCACGGAAGCACAGATACGCAGTATTTT. Filled out from reference TRBV5-5 and TRBJ2-3, the complete variable domain reads DAGVTQSPTHLIKTRGQQVTLRCSPISGHKSVSWYQQVLGQGPQFIFQYYEKEERGRGNFPDRFSARQFPNYSSELNVNALLLGDSALYLCASSFGHGSTDTQYFGPGTRLTVL.

The chain uses TRBV4-1 and TRBJ2-7; TRBD1 aligns across 9 bases. This CDR3 has 16 amino acids. Germline V CDR1 and CDR2: MGHRA, YSYEKL. Losses at the gene ends were 0 bases for V and 6 bases for J; bases not matched to a gene: 9. Written as DNA, the CDR3 is TGCGCCAGCAGCCAAGATCCTAGGACAGGGGAGCGCGAGCAGTACTTC. It specifies CASSQDPRTGEREQYF.

The chain uses TRBV10-2 and TRBJ2-2, with TRBD2 matching 13 bases. The germline V gene encodes CDR1 WSHSY and CDR2 SAAADI. V trimming: 6 bases; J trimming: 9 bases; junction bases outside the gene matches: 7. The CDR3 runs to 15 residues. The CDR3 loop is CASSPGLAGDRELFF. CDR3 nucleotides: TGCGCCAGCAGCCCAGGACTAGCGGGGGACCGGGAGCTGTTTTTT.

This chain joins TRBV19 and TRBJ2-1, with 11 nucleotides matching TRBD2. Trimming took 6 bases from V and 8 from J; bases not matched to a gene: 12. This CDR3 has 16 residues. Germline CDR1 is LNHDA and CDR2 is SQIVND (reference sequence). The CDR3 loop is CASRSETSGSLDEQFF. In DNA, the CDR3 is TGTGCCAGTAGGTCGGAAACTAGCGGGAGTCTTGATGAGCAGTTCTTC.